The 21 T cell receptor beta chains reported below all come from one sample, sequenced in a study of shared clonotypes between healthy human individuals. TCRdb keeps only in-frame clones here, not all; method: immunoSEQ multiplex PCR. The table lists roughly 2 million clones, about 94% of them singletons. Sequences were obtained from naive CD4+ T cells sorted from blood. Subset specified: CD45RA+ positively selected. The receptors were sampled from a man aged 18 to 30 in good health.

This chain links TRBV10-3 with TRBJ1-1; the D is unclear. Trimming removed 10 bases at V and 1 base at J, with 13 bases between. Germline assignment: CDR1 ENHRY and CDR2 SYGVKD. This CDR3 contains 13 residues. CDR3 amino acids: CATQPDPNTEAFF. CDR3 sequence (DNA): TGTGCCACCCAGCCAGACCCGAACACTGAAGCTTTCTTT.

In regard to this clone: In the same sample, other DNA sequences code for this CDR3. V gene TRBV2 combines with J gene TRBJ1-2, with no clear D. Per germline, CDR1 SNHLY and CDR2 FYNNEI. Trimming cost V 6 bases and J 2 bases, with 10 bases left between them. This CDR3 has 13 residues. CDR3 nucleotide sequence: TGTGCCAGCAGCGCGGACGGAAACTATGGCTACACCTTC. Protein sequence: CASSADGNYGYTF.

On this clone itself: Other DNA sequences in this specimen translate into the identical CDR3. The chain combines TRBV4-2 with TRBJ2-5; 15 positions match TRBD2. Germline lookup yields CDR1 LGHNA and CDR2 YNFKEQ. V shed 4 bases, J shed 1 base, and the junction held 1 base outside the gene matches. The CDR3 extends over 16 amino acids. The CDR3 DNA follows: TGTGCCAGCAGCCCGGGACTAGCGGGGGGCCAAGAGACCCAGTACTTC. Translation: CASSPGLAGGQETQYF.

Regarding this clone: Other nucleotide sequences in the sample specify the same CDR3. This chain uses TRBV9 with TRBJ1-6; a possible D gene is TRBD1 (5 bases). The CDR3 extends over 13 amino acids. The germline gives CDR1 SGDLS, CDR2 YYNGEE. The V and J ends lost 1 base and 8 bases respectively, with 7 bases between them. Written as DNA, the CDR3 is TGTGCCAGCAGCGTACAGGGTGATTCACCCCTCCACTTT. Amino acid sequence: CASSVQGDSPLHF. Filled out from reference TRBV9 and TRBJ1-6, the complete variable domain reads DSGVTQTPKHLITATGQRVTLRCSPRSGDLSVYWYQQSLDQGLQFLIQYYNGEERAKGNILERFSAQQFPDLHSELNLSSLELGDSALYFCASSVQGDSPLHFGNGTRLTVT.

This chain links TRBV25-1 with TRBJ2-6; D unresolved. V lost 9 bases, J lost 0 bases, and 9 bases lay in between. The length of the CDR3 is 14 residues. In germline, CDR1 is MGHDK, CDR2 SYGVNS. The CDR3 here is CASRDLSGANVLTF. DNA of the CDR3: TGTGCCAGTAGAGACCTCTCTGGGGCCAACGTCCTGACTTTC. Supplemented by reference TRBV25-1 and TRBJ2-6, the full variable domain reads EADIYQTPRYLVIGTGKKITLECSQTMGHDKMYWYQQDPGMELHLIHYSYGVNSTEKGDLSSESTVSRIRTEHFPLTLESARPSHTSQYLCASRDLSGANVLTFGAGSRLTVL.

The CDR3 is CAWDDISYEQYF. The CDR3 DNA follows: TGTGCCTGGGATGATATATCCTACGAGCAGTACTTC. V is TRBV30 and J is TRBJ2-7; D unresolved. Trimming cost V 5 bases and J 1 base, with 9 bases left between them. The CDR3 is 12 amino acids. Germline V gene data show CDR1 as GTSNPN and CDR2 as SVGIG (reference sequence). Variable domain in full (rest from reference TRBV30 and TRBJ2-7): SQTIHQWPATLVQPVGSPLSLECTVEGTSNPNLYWYRQAAGRGLQLLFYSVGIGQISSEVPQNLSASRPQDRQFILSSKKLLLSDSGFYLCAWDDISYEQYFGPGTRLTVT.

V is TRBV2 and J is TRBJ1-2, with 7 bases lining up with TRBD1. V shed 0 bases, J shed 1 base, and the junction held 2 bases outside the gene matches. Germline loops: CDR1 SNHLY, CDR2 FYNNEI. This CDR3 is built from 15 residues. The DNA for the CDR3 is TGTGCCAGCAGTGAAGCGCGACAGGGTAACTATGGCTACACCTTC. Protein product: CASSEARQGNYGYTF.

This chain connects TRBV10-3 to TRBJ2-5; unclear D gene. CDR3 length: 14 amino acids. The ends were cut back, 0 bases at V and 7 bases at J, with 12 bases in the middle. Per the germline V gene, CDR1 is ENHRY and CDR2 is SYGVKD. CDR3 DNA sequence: TGTGCCATCAGTGAGTCCGCAGGTACGACGACCCAGTACTTC. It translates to CAISESAGTTTQYF.

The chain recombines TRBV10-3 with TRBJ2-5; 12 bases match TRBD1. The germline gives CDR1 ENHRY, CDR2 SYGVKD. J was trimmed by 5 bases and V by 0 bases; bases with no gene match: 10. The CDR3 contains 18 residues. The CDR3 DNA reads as TGTGCCATCAGTGAGTCGTTTGCGGGACAGGGGGCAGGGGAGACCCAGTACTTC. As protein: CAISESFAGQGAGETQYF.

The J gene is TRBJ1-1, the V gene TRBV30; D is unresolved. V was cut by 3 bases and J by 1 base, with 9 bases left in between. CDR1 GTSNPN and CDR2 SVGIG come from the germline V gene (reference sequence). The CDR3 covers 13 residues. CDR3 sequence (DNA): TGTGCCTGGAGGGCCGGCTGGAACACTGAAGCTTTCTTT. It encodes CAWRAGWNTEAFF.

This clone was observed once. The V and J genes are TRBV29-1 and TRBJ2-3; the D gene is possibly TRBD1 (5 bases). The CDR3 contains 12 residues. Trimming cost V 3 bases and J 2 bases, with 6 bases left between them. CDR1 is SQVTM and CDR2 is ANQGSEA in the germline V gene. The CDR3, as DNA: TGCAGCGTTGACAGGGCCACAGATACGCAGTATTTT. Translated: CSVDRATDTQYF.

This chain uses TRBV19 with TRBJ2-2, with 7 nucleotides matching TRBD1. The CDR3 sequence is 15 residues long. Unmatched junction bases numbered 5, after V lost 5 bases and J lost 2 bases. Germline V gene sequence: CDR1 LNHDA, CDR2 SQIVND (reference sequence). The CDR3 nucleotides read TGTGCCAGTAGTCCGGGACAGATCAACACCGGGGAGCTGTTTTTT. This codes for CASSPGQINTGELFF.

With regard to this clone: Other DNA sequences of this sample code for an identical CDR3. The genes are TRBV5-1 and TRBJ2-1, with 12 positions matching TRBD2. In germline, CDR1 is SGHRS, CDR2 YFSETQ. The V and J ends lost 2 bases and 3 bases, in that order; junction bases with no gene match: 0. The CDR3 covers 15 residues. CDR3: CASSLLAGGYNEQFF. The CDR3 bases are TGCGCCAGCAGCTTACTAGCGGGGGGCTACAATGAGCAGTTCTTC.

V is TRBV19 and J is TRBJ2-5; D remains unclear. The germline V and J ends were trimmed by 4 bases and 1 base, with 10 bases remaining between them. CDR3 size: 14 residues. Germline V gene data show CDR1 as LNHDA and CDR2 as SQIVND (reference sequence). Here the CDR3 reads CASSSGFGQETQYF. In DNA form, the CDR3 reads TGTGCCAGTAGTAGTGGGTTCGGCCAAGAGACCCAGTACTTC.

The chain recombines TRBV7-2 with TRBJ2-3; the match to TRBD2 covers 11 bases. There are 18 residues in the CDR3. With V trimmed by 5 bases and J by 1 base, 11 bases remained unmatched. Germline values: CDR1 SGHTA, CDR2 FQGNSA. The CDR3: CASSQRRTSGRGTDTQYF. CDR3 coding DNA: TGTGCCAGCAGCCAAAGGCGAACTAGCGGGAGAGGCACAGATACGCAGTATTTT.

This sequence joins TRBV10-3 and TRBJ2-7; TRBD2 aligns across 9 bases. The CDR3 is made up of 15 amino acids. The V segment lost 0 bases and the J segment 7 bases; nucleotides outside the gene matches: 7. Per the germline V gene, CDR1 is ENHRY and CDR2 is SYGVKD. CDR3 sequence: CAISESIEREVEQYF. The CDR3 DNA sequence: TGTGCCATCAGTGAGTCTATTGAGCGGGAGGTAGAGCAGTACTTC.

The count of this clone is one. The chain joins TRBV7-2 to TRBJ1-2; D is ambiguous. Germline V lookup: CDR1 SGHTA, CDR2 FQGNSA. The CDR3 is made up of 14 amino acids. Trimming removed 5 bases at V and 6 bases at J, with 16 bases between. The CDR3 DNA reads TGTGCCAGCAGCCCCTCGTGGGCAGGCGATGGCTACACCTTC. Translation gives CASSPSWAGDGYTF.

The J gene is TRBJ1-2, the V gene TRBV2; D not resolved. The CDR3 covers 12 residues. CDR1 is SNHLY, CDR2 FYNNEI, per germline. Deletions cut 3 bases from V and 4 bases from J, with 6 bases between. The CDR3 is CASSDPFYGYTF. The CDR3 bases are TGTGCCAGCAGTGACCCTTTCTATGGCTACACCTTC.

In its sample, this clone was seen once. CDR3 sequence: CASSLRPNLNSPLHF. DNA of the CDR3: TGTGCCAGCAGTTTAAGGCCAAATCTTAATTCACCCCTCCACTTT. This chain uses TRBV27 with TRBJ1-6, with no clear D. Germline V CDR1 and CDR2: MNHEY, SMNVEV (reference sequence). The CDR3 totals 15 residues. Trimming removed 2 bases at V and 6 bases at J, with 11 bases between.

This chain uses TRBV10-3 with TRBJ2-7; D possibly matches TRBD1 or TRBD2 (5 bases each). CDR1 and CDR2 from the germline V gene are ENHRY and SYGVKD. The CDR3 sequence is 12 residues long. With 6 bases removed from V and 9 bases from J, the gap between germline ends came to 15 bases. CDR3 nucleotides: TGTGCCATCAGCCGGGACGTACGAGGGCAGTACTTC. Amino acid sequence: CAISRDVRGQYF.

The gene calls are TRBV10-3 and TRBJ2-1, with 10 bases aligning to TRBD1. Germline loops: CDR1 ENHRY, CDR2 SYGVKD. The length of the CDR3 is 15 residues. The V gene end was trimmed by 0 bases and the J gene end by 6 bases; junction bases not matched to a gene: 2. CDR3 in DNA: TGTGCCATCAGTGAGTCTGGACAGGGGGTCAATGAGCAGTTCTTC. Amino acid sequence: CAISESGQGVNEQFF.